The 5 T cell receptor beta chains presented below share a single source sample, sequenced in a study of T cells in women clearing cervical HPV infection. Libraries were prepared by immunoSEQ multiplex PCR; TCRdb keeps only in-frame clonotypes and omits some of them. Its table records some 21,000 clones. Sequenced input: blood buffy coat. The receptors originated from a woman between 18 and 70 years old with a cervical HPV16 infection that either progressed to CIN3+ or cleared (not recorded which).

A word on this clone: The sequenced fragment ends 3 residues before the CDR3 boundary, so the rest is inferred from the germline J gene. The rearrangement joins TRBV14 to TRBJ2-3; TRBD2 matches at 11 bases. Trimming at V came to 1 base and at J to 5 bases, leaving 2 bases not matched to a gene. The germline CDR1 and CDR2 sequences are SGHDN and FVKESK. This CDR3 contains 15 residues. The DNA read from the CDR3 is TGTGCCAGCAGCCAAGTAGCGGGAGGGGGAGATACG. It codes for CASSQVAGGGDT. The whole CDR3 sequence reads CASSQVAGGGDTQYF.

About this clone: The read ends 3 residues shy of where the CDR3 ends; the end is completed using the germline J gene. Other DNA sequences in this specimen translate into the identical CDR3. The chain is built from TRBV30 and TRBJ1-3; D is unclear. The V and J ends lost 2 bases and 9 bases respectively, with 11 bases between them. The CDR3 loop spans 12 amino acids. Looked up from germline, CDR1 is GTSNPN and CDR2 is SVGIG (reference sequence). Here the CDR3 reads CAWSSVSRTIYF. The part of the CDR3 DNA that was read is TGTGCCTGGAGTTCGGTTTCGCGCACC.

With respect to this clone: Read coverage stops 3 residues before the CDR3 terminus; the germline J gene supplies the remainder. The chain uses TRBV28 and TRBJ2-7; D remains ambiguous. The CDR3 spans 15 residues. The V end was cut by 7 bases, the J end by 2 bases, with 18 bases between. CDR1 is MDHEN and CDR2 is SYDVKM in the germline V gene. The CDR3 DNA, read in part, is TGTGCCAGCACTCCTTCTGGGCCTAAAGCCTACGAG. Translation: CASTPSGPKAYE. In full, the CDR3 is CASTPSGPKAYEQYF.

The CDR3 sequence is CASSTGIQYF. Incomplete CDR3 DNA: TGTGCCAGCAGTACGGGCATT. The chain is built from TRBV2 and TRBJ2-4; D is undetermined. The CDR3 end is not reached by the read, which stops 3 residues before it; the germline J gene fills it in. V lost 5 bases and J 9 bases, leaving 5 bases between the germline ends. This CDR3 has 10 amino acids. Germline CDR1 and CDR2: SNHLY and FYNNEI.

The DNA read from the CDR3 is TGCAGTGCTAGGGCCCATGGAGGGACAAGAAATTCACCC. It codes for CSARAHGGTRNSP. The entire CDR3 protein reads CSARAHGGTRNSPLHF. The chain combines TRBV20-1 with TRBJ1-6; the D gene is possibly TRBD1 (6 bases). The read ends 3 residues shy of where the CDR3 ends; the end is completed using the germline J gene. This CDR3 has 16 residues. V was clipped by 3 bases and J by 7 bases, with 19 bases between them. Germline-derived CDR1 and CDR2 are DFQATT and SNEGSKA (reference sequence).